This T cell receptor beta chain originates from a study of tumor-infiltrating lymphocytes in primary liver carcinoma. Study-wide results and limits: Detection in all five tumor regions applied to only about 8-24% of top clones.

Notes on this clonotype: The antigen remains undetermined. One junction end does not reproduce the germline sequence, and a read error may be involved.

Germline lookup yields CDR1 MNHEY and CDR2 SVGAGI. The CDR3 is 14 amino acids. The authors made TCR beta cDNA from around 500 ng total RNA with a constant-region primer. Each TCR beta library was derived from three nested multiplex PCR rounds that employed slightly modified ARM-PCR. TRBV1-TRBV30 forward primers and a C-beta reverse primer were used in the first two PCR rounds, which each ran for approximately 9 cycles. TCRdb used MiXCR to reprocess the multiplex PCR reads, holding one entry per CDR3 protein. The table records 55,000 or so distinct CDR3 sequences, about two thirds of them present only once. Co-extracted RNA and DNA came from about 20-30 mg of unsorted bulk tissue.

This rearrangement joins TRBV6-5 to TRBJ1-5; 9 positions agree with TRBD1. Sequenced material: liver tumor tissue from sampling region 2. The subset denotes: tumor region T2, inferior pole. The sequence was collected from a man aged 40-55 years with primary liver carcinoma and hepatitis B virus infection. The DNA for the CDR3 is TGTGCCAGCAACTGGGACAGGGACGATCAGCCCCAGCATTTC. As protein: CASNWDRDDQPQHF.